These T cell receptor beta chains were read from a single sample in a study of shared clonotypes between healthy human individuals. Method: immunoSEQ multiplex PCR; TCRdb's copy keeps in-frame clones and lacks some. The repertoire includes roughly 2,500,000 clones, under 95% of them detected once, and around 0.4% sits in the top ten. Material for sequencing was naive CD4+ T cells from PBMCs. The receptors derive from a man younger than 30 in good health. Some clones in this sample may be carry-over from other donors' samples. The conserved cysteine and the conserved F or W are not part of the CDR3 here.

V | CDR3
TRBV20-1 | SAPRVYEQY
TRBV5-1 | ASSRERVDTEAF
TRBV28 | ASSLLGRERIEAF
TRBV4-1 | ASSPLGAGTDTQY
TRBV2 | ASSGAREQF
TRBV7-9 | ASSKGDTQY
TRBV27 | ASSRWISGANVLT
TRBV28 | ASSLRPRGELF
TRBV5-1 | ASSLAAGRSYEQY
TRBV19 | ASSWDRNTGELF
TRBV14 | ASSLAGTQY
TRBV28 | ASSLSLPWRTPSEQY
TRBV28 | ASSMGGENYGYT
TRBV6-5 | ASGRPGRRYEQY
TRBV28 | ASSDTIYTDTQY
TRBV11-3 | ASSPGGPRHEQF
TRBV7-6 | ASSLVSGGSLGGEQY
TRBV15 | ATSRRNRQETQY
TRBV7-2 | ASSLGRVDYGYT
TRBV29-1 | SVLPLQGRVNEQF
TRBV5-5 | ASSFAGPGVNEQF
TRBV28 | ASTNRDRGYGYT
TRBV19 | ASRETAYDEQY
TRBV2 | ASSLAGEGQF
TRBV6-6 | ASSYDSRGDTQY
TRBV2 | ASRRRNGEGTQY
TRBV5-4 | ASSAQGSRRNTIY
TRBV30 | ARRTGTVSGEQY
TRBV5-4 | ASSSGKGADTQY
TRBV4-1 | ASSQVMTVYGYT
TRBV5-1 | ASSLLGGGIAETQY
TRBV28 | ASSSPVAGGTDTQY
TRBV7-8 | ATTTGTIRYEQY
TRBV7-3 | ASSFDRPTGELF
TRBV28 | ASSPGGGSSGYT
TRBV6-1 | ASSEVSGDRGRGYT
TRBV7-8 | ASSLVGTGGYEQY
TRBV28 | ASSLSGRESGQY
TRBV10-1 | ASSVSGTGSNEQF
TRBV13 | ASFRGAGDYNEQF
TRBV28 | ASSSPNLRGLGQY
TRBV29-1 | SAAPGSGVYEQY
TRBV18 | ASSRTGDIEAF
TRBV6-1 | ASSEPQYSNQPQH
TRBV19 | ASSKAVFNQPQH
TRBV14 | ASSPWGRGRLIEEETQY